This TCR beta chain was captured in a study of T cell responses to AZD1222 COVID-19 vaccine. TCRdb's copy holds only in-frame clones and misses some; the assay was immunoSEQ multiplex PCR. The data contain about 150,000 clones, roughly 85% of them singletons. The sequence derives from an adult who received the AZD1222 COVID-19 vaccine. Sample: peripheral blood, taken 28 days after the second AZD1222 dose.

The CDR3 loop is CASSPFPSDGGYTF. The CDR3 DNA is TGCGCCAGCAGCCCCTTCCCTTCGGACGGAGGCTACACCTTC. J is TRBJ1-2 and V is TRBV4-1, with no clear D. The CDR3 loop spans 14 amino acids. CDR1 and CDR2 from the germline V gene are MGHRA and YSYEKL. The V gene lost 4 bases and the J gene lost 8 bases, with 17 bases spanning the gap.